A single T cell receptor (beta chain) is shown here with its context. Antigen: not known. The source of the sample is a study of identifying expanded T cells in peripheral blood. Study-wide results and caveats: Across healthy donors, higher total template counts meant significantly greater roughly 2-week count variance. Technical replicates showed roughly 1.2 changed clones; two weeks about 16.4; four weeks 19.

Assay: immunoSEQ multiplex PCR; the TCRdb copy retains only in-frame clones and omits some. This table holds 100,000 or so clones, approximately 90% found once. During the collection period, no donor immune events like infections were recorded. This CDR3 contains 14 residues. The germline V and J ends were trimmed by 3 bases and 0 bases, with 7 bases remaining between them. CDR1 and CDR2 from the germline V gene are MNHEY and SVGAGI. This chain links TRBV6-5 with TRBJ2-3; D unresolved. The specimen sequenced was blood. This sequence was found in a person between 18 and 75 years old in good health. The CDR3 protein is CASSYVSSTDTQYF. The DNA of the CDR3 is TGTGCCAGCAGTTATGTGAGTAGCACAGATACGCAGTATTTT.